This T cell receptor (beta chain) was profiled in a study of CD8 T cells in Susac syndrome. Study-wide context: Treatment status at blood draw for the Susac syndrome patients was therapy-naive, corticosteroids, or intravenous immunoglobulin alone.

Unmatched junction bases numbered 5, after V lost 7 bases and J lost 6 bases. Germline V gives CDR1 KGHDR, CDR2 SFDVKD. The length of the CDR3 is 13 residues. Reverse transcription of about 0.45 to 1 ug RNA was carried out with random hexamers. MiXCR, applied by TCRdb to the immunoSEQ multiplex PCR reads, yields one record per CDR3 protein. The repertoire includes around 170,000 distinct CDR3 sequences, approximately 96% of them detected once, and roughly 0.098% sits in the top ten. J is TRBJ1-2 and V is TRBV24-1, with TRBD1 identical over 9 bases. Sequencing was done on a sample of CD4+ T cells from PBMCs. The sequence came from a human donor with Susac syndrome. The CDR3 DNA follows: TGTGCCACCAGCGCTGGGACAGGGAATGGCTACACCTTC. Protein: CATSAGTGNGYTF.